This T cell receptor (beta chain) was captured by sequencing in a study of T-cell reconstitution after alpha-beta-depleted transplantation in children. The study, taken as a whole, reports: T-cell counts and diversity were attributed mostly to newly produced T cells one year after transplant. Two months or so post-transplant, alpha-beta T cells reportedly derived from several hundred expanded graft clones. The high TCRbeta diversity at day 60 in some patients came from surviving recipient T cells and thymic progenitors.

Germline V gene sequence: CDR1 KGHDR, CDR2 SFDVKD. Trimming stripped 1 base from V and 9 bases from J, with 6 bases between. This CDR3 is built from 13 residues. About this clonotype: The antigen is not known.

Unique molecular identifiers were incorporated during preparation of the TCRbeta library. TCRdb used MiXCR to reprocess the PCR reads, holding one entry per CDR3 protein. Among fewer than 750,000 distinct CDR3 sequences listed, 23% were seen once. This chain connects TRBV24-1 to TRBJ1-6; no firm D call. This clonotype was obtained from a boy less than two years old who had a stem cell transplant for acute myeloid leukemia, so the T cells may come from the graft donor. Sequencing was performed on PBMCs, mostly from graft donor cells, taken 360 days after TCRalphabeta/CD19-depleted stem cell transplant. Here the CDR3 DNA reads TGTGCCACCAGTGATTTTCGGGGTTCACCCCTCCACTTT. Translation: CATSDFRGSPLHF.